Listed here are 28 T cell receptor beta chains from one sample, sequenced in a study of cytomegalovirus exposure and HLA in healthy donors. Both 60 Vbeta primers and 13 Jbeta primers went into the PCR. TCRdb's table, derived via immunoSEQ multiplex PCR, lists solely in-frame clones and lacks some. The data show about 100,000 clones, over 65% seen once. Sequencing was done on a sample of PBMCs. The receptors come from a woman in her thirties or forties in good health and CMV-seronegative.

The chain's CDR3 is CASSGLWSHAYEQYF. The DNA for the CDR3 is TGTGCCAGCAGTGGCCTTTGGAGTCATGCATACGAGCAGTACTTC. The V and J genes are TRBV6-1 and TRBJ2-7; D call uncertain. The germline gives CDR1 MNHNS, CDR2 SASEGT. The CDR3 sequence is 15 residues long. Between the trimmed V and J ends, which lost 4 bases and 4 bases, there was a span of 17 bases.

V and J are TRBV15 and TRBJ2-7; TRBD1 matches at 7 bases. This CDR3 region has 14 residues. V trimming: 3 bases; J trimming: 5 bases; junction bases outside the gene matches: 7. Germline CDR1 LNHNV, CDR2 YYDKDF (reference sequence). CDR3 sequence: CATSSLGGLNEQYF. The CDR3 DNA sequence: TGTGCCACCAGCAGTTTAGGGGGCCTAAACGAGCAGTACTTC.

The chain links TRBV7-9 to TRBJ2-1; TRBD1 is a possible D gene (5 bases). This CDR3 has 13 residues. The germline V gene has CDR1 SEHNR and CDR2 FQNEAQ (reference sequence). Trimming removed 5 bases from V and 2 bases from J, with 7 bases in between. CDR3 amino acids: CASSRQTYNEQFF. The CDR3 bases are TGTGCCAGCAGCCGACAGACCTACAATGAGCAGTTCTTC.

The CDR3 sequence: CASSSRGADTYNSPLHF. DNA for the CDR3: TGTGCCAGCAGCTCCAGGGGGGCGGATACCTATAATTCACCCCTCCACTTT. The V call is TRBV7-2, the J call TRBJ1-6, with 7 nucleotides matching TRBD1. The trim removed 4 bases at V and 2 bases at J, leaving 8 bases unmatched. Germline V CDR1 and CDR2: SGHTA, FQGNSA. This CDR3 has 17 residues.

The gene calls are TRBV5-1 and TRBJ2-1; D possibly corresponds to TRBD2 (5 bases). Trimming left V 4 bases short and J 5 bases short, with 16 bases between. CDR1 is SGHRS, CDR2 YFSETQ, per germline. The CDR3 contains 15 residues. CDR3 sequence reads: CASSPLIGSHNEQFF. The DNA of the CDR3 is TGCGCCAGCAGCCCTTTAATAGGGAGCCACAATGAGCAGTTCTTC.

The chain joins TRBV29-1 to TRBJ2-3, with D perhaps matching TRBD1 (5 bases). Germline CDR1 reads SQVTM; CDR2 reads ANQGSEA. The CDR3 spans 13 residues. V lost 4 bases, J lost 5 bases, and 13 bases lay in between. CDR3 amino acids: CSVVPRVGDTQYF. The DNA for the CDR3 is TGCAGCGTTGTCCCCAGGGTCGGAGATACGCAGTATTTT.

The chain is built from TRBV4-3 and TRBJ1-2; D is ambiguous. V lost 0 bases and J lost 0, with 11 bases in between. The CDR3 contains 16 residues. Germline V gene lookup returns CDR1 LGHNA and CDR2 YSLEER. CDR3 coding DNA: TGCGCCAGCAGCCAAGATCTAAGCGGAGCTAACTATGGCTACACCTTC. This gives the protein CASSQDLSGANYGYTF.

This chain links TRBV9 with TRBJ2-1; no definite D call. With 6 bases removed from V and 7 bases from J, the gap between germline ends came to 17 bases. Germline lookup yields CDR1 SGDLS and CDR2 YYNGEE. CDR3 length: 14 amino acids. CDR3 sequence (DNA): TGTGCCAGCACCCCGGAGCCCCTAGTGAATGAGCAGTTCTTC. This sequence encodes CASTPEPLVNEQFF.

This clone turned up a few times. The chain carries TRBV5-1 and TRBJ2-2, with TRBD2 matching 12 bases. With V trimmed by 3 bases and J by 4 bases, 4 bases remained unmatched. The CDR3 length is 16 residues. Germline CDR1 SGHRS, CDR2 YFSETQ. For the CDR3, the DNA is TGCGCCAGCAGCTCCTGGACTAGCGGGGCCACCGGGGAGCTGTTTTTT. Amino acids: CASSSWTSGATGELFF.

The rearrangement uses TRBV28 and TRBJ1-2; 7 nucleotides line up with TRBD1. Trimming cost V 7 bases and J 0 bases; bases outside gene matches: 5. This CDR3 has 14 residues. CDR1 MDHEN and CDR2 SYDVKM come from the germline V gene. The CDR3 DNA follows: TGTGCCAGCACCCCAGGACAGGCTAACTATGGCTACACCTTC. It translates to CASTPGQANYGYTF.

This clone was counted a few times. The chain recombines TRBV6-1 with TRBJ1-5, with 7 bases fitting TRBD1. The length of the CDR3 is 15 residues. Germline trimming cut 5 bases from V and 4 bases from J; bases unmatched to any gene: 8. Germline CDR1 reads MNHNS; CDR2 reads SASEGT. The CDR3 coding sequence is TGTGCCAGCAGTCCGATCGGGACAGCTAATCAGCCCCAGCATTTT. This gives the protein CASSPIGTANQPQHF.

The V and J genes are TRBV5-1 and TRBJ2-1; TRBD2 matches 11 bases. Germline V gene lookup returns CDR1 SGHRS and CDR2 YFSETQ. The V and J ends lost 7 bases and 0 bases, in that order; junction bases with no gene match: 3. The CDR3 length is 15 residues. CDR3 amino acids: CASGLAGDSYNEQFF. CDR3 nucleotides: TGCGCCAGCGGACTAGCGGGTGACTCCTACAATGAGCAGTTCTTC.

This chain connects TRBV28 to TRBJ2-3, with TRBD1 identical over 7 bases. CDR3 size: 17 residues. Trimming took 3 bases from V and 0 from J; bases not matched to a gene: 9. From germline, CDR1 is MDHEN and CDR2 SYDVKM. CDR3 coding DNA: TGTGCCAGCAGTTTCGTAGCATGGGGACAGAGCACAGATACGCAGTATTTT. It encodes CASSFVAWGQSTDTQYF.

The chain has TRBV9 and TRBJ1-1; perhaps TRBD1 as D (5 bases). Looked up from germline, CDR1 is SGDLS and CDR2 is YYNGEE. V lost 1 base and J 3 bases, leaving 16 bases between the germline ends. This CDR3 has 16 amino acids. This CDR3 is CASSVTSQGSYTEAFF. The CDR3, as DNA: TGTGCCAGCAGCGTAACCAGCCAGGGCTCGTACACTGAAGCTTTCTTT.

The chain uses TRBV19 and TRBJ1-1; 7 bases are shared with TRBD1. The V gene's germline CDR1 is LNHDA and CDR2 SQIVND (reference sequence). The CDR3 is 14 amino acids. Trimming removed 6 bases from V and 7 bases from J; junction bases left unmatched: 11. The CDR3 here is CASSAYRGLGEAFF. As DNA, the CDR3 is TGTGCCAGTAGCGCTTACAGGGGCTTGGGTGAAGCTTTCTTT.

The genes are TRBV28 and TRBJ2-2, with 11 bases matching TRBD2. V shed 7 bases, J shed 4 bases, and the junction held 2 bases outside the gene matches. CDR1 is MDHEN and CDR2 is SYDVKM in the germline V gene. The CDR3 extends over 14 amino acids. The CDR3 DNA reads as TGTGCCAGCAAACTAGCGGGAGTCACCGGGGAGCTGTTTTTT. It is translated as CASKLAGVTGELFF.

The CDR3 nucleotides are TGTGCCAGTAGTATAGGACAGCCCAATCAGCCCCAGCATTTT. This gives the protein CASSIGQPNQPQHF. V usage is TRBV19 and J usage is TRBJ1-5; D is perhaps TRBD1 (5 bases). Germline V gene lookup returns CDR1 LNHDA and CDR2 SQIVND (reference sequence). This CDR3 region has 14 residues. Trimming took 1 base from V and 3 from J, leaving 7 bases between them.

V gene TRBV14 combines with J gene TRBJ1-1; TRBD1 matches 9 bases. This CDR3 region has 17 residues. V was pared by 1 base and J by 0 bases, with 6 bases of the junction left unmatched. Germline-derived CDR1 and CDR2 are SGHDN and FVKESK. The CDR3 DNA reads TGTGCCAGCAGCCAAGTTGACAGGGGGTACATGAACACTGAAGCTTTCTTT. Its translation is CASSQVDRGYMNTEAFF.

The DNA for the CDR3 is TGTGCCAGTAGTATTTATTCGGAGGCTTTCTTT. Protein: CASSIYSEAFF. V and J are TRBV19 and TRBJ1-1; D is undetermined. V lost 3 bases and J lost 11, with 10 bases in between. This CDR3 comprises 11 residues. Germline V gene lookup returns CDR1 LNHDA and CDR2 SQIVND (reference sequence).

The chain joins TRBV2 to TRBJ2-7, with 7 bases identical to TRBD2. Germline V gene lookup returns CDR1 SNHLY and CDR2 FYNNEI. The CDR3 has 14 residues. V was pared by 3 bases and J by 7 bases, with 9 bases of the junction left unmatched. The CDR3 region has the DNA TGTGCCAGCAGTGAGGGTCGCGGGAGAGTTGAGCAGTACTTC. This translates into CASSEGRGRVEQYF.

The CDR3: CASSVSGGRSYNEQFF. DNA for the CDR3: TGTGCCAGCAGCGTGTCCGGGGGGCGATCCTACAATGAGCAGTTCTTC. The chain couples TRBV9 to TRBJ2-1; a possible D gene is TRBD2 (7 bases). V lost 2 bases and J lost 1, with 13 bases in between. This CDR3 has 16 amino acids. CDR1 and CDR2 (germline): SGDLS, YYNGEE.

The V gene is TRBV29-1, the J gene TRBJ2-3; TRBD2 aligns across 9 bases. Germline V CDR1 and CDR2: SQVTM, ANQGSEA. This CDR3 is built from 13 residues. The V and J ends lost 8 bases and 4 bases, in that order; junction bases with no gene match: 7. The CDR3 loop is CSSSGRSSDTQYF. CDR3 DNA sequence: TGCAGCAGTAGCGGGAGAAGTTCAGATACGCAGTATTTT.

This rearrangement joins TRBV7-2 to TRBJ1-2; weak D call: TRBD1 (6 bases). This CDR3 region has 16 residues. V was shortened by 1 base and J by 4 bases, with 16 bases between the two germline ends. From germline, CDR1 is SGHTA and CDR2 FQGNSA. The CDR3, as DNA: TGTGCCAGCAGCTTAGTCGCGACCAGGGGTTCCTATGGCTACACCTTC. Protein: CASSLVATRGSYGYTF.

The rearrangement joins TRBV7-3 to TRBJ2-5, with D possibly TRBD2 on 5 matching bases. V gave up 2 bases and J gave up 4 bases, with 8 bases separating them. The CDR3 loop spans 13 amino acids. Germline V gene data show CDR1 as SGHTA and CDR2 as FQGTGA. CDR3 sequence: CASSLQAGETQYF. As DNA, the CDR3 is TGTGCCAGCAGCTTACAGGCGGGAGAGACCCAGTACTTC.

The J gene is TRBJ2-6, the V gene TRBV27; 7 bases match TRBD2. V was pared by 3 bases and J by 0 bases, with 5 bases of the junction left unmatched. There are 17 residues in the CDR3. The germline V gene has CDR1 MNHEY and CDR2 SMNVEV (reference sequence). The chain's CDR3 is CASSLVGGISGANVLTF. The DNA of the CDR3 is TGTGCCAGCAGTTTGGTCGGGGGGATCTCTGGGGCCAACGTCCTGACTTTC.

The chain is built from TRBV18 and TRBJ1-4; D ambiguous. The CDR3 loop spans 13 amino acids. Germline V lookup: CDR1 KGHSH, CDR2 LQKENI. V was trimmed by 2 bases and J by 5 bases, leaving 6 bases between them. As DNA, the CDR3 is TGTGCCAGCTCACCAGGGCAAAATGAAAAACTGTTTTTT. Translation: CASSPGQNEKLFF. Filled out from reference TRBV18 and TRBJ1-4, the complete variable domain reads NAGVMQNPRHLVRRRGQEARLRCSPMKGHSHVYWYRQLPEEGLKFMVYLQKENIIDESGMPKERFSAEFPKEGPSILRIQQVVRGDSAAYFCASSPGQNEKLFFGSGTQLSVL.

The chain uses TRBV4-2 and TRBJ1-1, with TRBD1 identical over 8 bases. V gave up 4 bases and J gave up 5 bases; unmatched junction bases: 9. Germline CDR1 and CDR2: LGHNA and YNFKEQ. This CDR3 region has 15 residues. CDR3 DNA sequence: TGTGCCAGCAGCCCGCAGGGGGCTGCGGGGACTGAAGCTTTCTTT. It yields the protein CASSPQGAAGTEAFF.

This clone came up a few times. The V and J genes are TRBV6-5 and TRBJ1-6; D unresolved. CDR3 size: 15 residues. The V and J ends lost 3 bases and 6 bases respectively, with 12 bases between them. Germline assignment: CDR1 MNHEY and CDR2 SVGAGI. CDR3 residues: CASSYWSEGNSPLHF. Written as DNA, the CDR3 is TGTGCCAGCAGTTATTGGAGCGAGGGTAATTCACCCCTCCACTTT.